The clone carrying this T cell receptor beta chain was picked up a small number of times. Its specificity is unknown. This record comes from a study of shared clonotypes between healthy human individuals. Turning to the study itself: Every donor yielded three CD4 naive, three CD4 memory, two CD8 naive and one CD8 memory plate.

Data came from immunoSEQ multiplex PCR; TCRdb stores just in-frame clones and leaves some out. The sample carries around 720,000 clones, 55% to 85% recorded once. This CDR3 has 14 amino acids. The V gene's germline CDR1 is SGHNT and CDR2 YYREEE (reference sequence). Trimming cost V 2 bases and J 5 bases, with 13 bases left between them. The study's findings and limits: All-four-donor shared clonotypes had higher generation probabilities than non-shared clonotypes did. The sole specimen, blood, was sampled, and tissue repertoires likely differ.

Input material: memory CD4+ T cells sorted from blood. Subset: CD45RA-negative fraction. This clonotype was obtained from a woman aged 25 to 45 in good health. J is TRBJ1-2 and V is TRBV5-4; D call uncertain. CDR3 sequence: CASSLGQTRYGYTF. The CDR3 DNA follows: TGTGCCAGCAGCTTAGGGCAGACCCGATATGGCTACACCTTC. The variable domain in full, completed from reference TRBV5-4 and TRBJ1-2, reads ETGVTQSPTHLIKTRGQQVTLRCSSQSGHNTVSWYQQALGQGPQFIFQYYREEENGRGNFPPRFSGLQFPNYSSELNVNALELDDSALYLCASSLGQTRYGYTFGSGTRLTVV.